The clone carrying this T cell receptor beta chain was recorded at least ten times. Its target is not known. Using unique molecular identifiers, the investigators prepared the TCRbeta library. Each CDR3 protein is one row after TCRdb ran MiXCR on the PCR reads. The table lists more than 90,000 distinct CDR3 sequences, around 10% of them singletons. This sample is part of a study of T-cell reconstitution after alpha-beta-depleted transplantation in children. The CDR3 contains 16 residues. The junction had 7 bases not matched to a gene; V was cut back by 0 bases and J by 5 bases. Germline CDR1 DFQATT, CDR2 SNEGSKA (reference sequence). Study findings and constraints: Several hundred rapidly expanded clones from non-depleted graft cells reportedly supplied alpha-beta T cells about two months post-transplant.

The origin of this receptor is a boy aged 2 to 9 with acute lymphoblastic leukemia, due to receive a stem cell transplant. V gene TRBV20-1 combines with J gene TRBJ2-1; 10 nucleotides line up with TRBD2. The source material was PBMCs, sampled before TCRalphabeta/CD19-depleted stem cell transplant. The CDR3 is CSARDPASGRHNEQFF. The CDR3 DNA reads TGCAGTGCTAGAGATCCGGCTAGCGGGAGACACAATGAGCAGTTCTTC.